This is a list of T cell receptor beta chains from one sample in a study of identical twins. Each CDR3 protein gets one entry after TCRdb re-called the 5' RACE reads with MiXCR. The data hold 200,000 to 250,000 distinct CDR3 sequences, with 7% observed a single time. This sample was shared with a second study, whose subject was yellow fever vaccine responses in identical twins.

The sequenced sample was memory (CD45RO+) T cells sorted from blood. The receptor set was obtained from a woman under 30 in good health. The CDR3 runs from the conserved cysteine through the conserved F or W. The order of the fields is D gene, V gene, clone size, J gene, CDR3 protein, CDR3 DNA. D genes are given only for firm matches. Only part of the rows carry a size: once, few, many, or a class if the clone is expanded.

D: TRBD1
V: TRBV9
size: many
J: TRBJ1-2
CDR3: CASSEGARYTF
DNA: TGTGCCAGCAGCGAGGGGGCCCGCTACACCTTC

D: NA
V: TRBV9
size: NA
J: TRBJ2-1
CDR3: CASSAAPGRTNEQFF
DNA: TGTGCCAGCAGCGCTGCTCCGGGACGCACTAATGAGCAGTTCTTC

D: TRBD2
V: TRBV29-1
size: few
J: TRBJ2-2
CDR3: CSVTGTTSNTGELFF
DNA: TGCAGCGTCACCGGGACTACCTCGAACACCGGGGAGCTGTTTTTT

D: NA
V: TRBV27
size: many
J: TRBJ1-1
CDR3: CASRRNTEAFF
DNA: TGTGCCAGCCGCCGGAACACTGAAGCTTTCTTT

D: TRBD1
V: TRBV5-1
size: many
J: TRBJ1-1
CDR3: CASSPRDSVNTEAFF
DNA: TGCGCCAGCAGCCCGAGGGACAGCGTGAACACTGAAGCTTTCTTT

D: TRBD1
V: TRBV4-1
size: many
J: TRBJ1-1
CDR3: CASSRQGLNTEAFF
DNA: TGCGCCAGCAGCCGACAGGGGTTGAACACTGAAGCTTTCTTT

D: NA
V: TRBV4-2
size: NA
J: TRBJ1-2
CDR3: CASSHGQTDGYTF
DNA: TGTGCCAGCAGCCACGGACAGACCGATGGCTACACCTTC

D: NA
V: TRBV20-1
size: few
J: TRBJ1-4
CDR3: CSAPQGIGVAEKLFF
DNA: TGCAGCGCCCCGCAGGGAATTGGGGTTGCTGAAAAACTGTTTTTT

D: TRBD1
V: TRBV7-3
size: few
J: TRBJ1-2
CDR3: CASSTGQAAFGYTF
DNA: TGTGCCAGCAGCACGGGACAGGCTGCTTTTGGCTACACCTTC

D: NA
V: TRBV4-2
size: few
J: TRBJ2-1
CDR3: CASSQDSGGSYNEQFF
DNA: TGTGCCAGCAGCCAAGATTCCGGGGGCTCCTACAATGAGCAGTTCTTC

D: NA
V: TRBV3-1
size: many
J: TRBJ2-1
CDR3: CASSQPWGGANEQFF
DNA: TGTGCCAGCAGCCAACCCTGGGGGGGGGCCAATGAGCAGTTCTTC

D: NA
V: TRBV2
size: NA
J: TRBJ2-3
CDR3: CASSEVYIPDTQYF
DNA: TGTGCCAGCAGTGAAGTATACATTCCAGATACGCAGTATTTT

D: NA
V: TRBV20-1
size: NA
J: TRBJ2-1
CDR3: CSARDYYYRYLWRNEQFF
DNA: TGCAGTGCTAGAGACTACTACTACAGGTATCTATGGCGGAATGAGCAGTTCTTC

D: TRBD2
V: TRBV12-3/TRBV12-4
size: many
J: TRBJ2-3
CDR3: CASSFTGGVADTQYF
DNA: TGTGCCAGCAGTTTTACGGGGGGGGTGGCAGATACGCAGTATTTT

D: TRBD2
V: TRBV20-1
size: NA
J: TRBJ2-3
CDR3: CSAREAGGRTDTQYF
DNA: TGCAGTGCTAGAGAAGCGGGGGGACGTACAGATACGCAGTATTTT

D: NA
V: TRBV7-8
size: many
J: TRBJ2-6
CDR3: CASSLVSGVGANVLTF
DNA: TGTGCCAGCAGCTTAGTATCAGGTGTCGGGGCCAACGTCCTGACTTTC

D: NA
V: TRBV5-1
size: many
J: TRBJ2-7
CDR3: CASSVGLVTYEQYF
DNA: TGCGCCAGCAGCGTGGGACTGGTAACCTACGAGCAGTACTTC

D: TRBD2
V: TRBV6-1
size: few
J: TRBJ2-5
CDR3: CASTPLAGGETQYF
DNA: TGTGCCAGCACCCCACTAGCGGGGGGGGAGACCCAGTACTTC

D: NA
V: TRBV20-1
size: many
J: TRBJ2-4
CDR3: CSAREQGFGDRAKNIQYF
DNA: TGCAGTGCTAGAGAGCAGGGGTTTGGGGATAGAGCCAAAAACATTCAGTACTTC

D: NA
V: TRBV24-1
size: many
J: TRBJ2-3
CDR3: CATSDQGRTDTDTQYF
DNA: TGTGCCACCAGTGATCAGGGTCGGACCGACACAGATACGCAGTATTTT

D: NA
V: TRBV12-3/TRBV12-4
size: many
J: TRBJ2-1
CDR3: CASSLAVEQFF
DNA: TGTGCCAGCAGTCTAGCCGTAGAGCAGTTCTTC

D: NA
V: TRBV5-1
size: many
J: TRBJ1-1
CDR3: CASSPKLGQLGGSTEAFF
DNA: TGCGCCAGCAGCCCCAAATTAGGACAGCTTGGGGGGAGCACTGAAGCTTTCTTT

D: NA
V: TRBV6-1
size: many
J: TRBJ2-2
CDR3: CASSEASGTSGELFF
DNA: TGTGCCAGCAGTGAAGCGTCGGGGACTTCCGGGGAGCTGTTTTTT

D: NA
V: TRBV12-3/TRBV12-4
size: NA
J: TRBJ1-5
CDR3: CASSFMSGQPQHF
DNA: TGTGCCAGCAGTTTTATGTCCGGACAGCCCCAGCATTTT

D: NA
V: TRBV18
size: NA
J: TRBJ2-7
CDR3: CASSPLPGSPYEQYF
DNA: TGTGCCAGCTCACCACTCCCAGGGTCCCCCTACGAGCAGTACTTC

D: TRBD1
V: TRBV15
size: few
J: TRBJ2-1
CDR3: CATSRDSAVRGRGLDEQFF
DNA: TGTGCCACCAGCAGAGATTCCGCTGTGCGAGGCAGGGGGCTAGATGAGCAGTTCTTC

D: NA
V: TRBV7-9
size: few
J: TRBJ1-4
CDR3: CASSFEQVNEKLFF
DNA: TGTGCCAGCAGCTTCGAACAGGTTAATGAAAAACTGTTTTTT

D: NA
V: TRBV28
size: few
J: TRBJ1-5
CDR3: CASSLPDSNQPQHF
DNA: TGTGCCAGCAGTTTACCTGATAGCAATCAGCCCCAGCATTTT

D: TRBD2
V: TRBV7-3
size: NA
J: TRBJ2-3
CDR3: CASAPGSGRGEDTQYF
DNA: TGTGCCAGCGCCCCGGGGAGCGGGAGGGGGGAAGATACGCAGTATTTT

D: NA
V: TRBV6-1
size: NA
J: TRBJ2-5
CDR3: CASRGSGQETQYF
DNA: TGTGCCAGCAGGGGAAGCGGTCAAGAGACCCAGTACTTC

D: TRBD1
V: TRBV4-1
size: NA
J: TRBJ2-5
CDR3: CASSPGQGWETQYF
DNA: TGCGCCAGCTCGCCGGGACAGGGGTGGGAGACCCAGTACTTC

D: NA
V: TRBV5-1
size: few
J: TRBJ2-1
CDR3: CASSPGPRLNNEQFF
DNA: TGCGCCAGCAGCCCTGGACCCCGACTCAACAATGAGCAGTTCTTC

D: NA
V: TRBV5-1
size: NA
J: TRBJ2-5
CDR3: CASSFEYGGRETQYF
DNA: TGCGCCAGCAGCTTTGAATATGGGGGGCGAGAGACCCAGTACTTC

D: NA
V: TRBV5-1
size: NA
J: TRBJ1-2
CDR3: CASSLGLDYGYTF
DNA: TGCGCCAGTTCCCTCGGGTTAGACTATGGCTACACCTTC

D: NA
V: TRBV2
size: few
J: TRBJ2-1
CDR3: CASSSDIRSYNEQFF
DNA: TGTGCCAGCAGTTCGGACATACGATCCTACAATGAGCAGTTCTTC

D: NA
V: TRBV12-5
size: many
J: TRBJ2-2
CDR3: CASVPDGNTGELFF
DNA: TGTGCTAGTGTCCCGGACGGGAACACCGGGGAGCTGTTTTTT

D: TRBD1
V: TRBV12-3/TRBV12-4
size: few
J: TRBJ1-3
CDR3: CAAGPGQSSGNTIYF
DNA: TGTGCCGCCGGCCCGGGACAGAGCTCTGGAAACACCATATATTTT

D: NA
V: TRBV5-1
size: many
J: TRBJ2-5
CDR3: CASSMIGRYQETQYF
DNA: TGCGCCAGCAGTATGATAGGGCGGTACCAAGAGACCCAGTACTTC

D: NA
V: TRBV7-8
size: many
J: TRBJ2-6
CDR3: CASSPASTLLLSSGANVLTF
DNA: TGTGCCAGCAGCCCCGCTAGTACCCTATTACTGAGCTCTGGGGCCAACGTCCTGACTTTC

D: TRBD1
V: TRBV29-1
size: NA
J: TRBJ2-7
CDR3: CSVALGQAIYEQYF
DNA: TGCAGCGTTGCCTTGGGACAGGCGATCTACGAGCAGTACTTC

D: NA
V: TRBV10-3
size: few
J: TRBJ2-1
CDR3: CAISASEFGEQFF
DNA: TGTGCCATCTCGGCGTCCGAGTTTGGTGAGCAGTTCTTC

D: NA
V: TRBV7-8
size: NA
J: TRBJ1-5
CDR3: CASSSNTGTFSPQHF
DNA: TGTGCCAGCAGCTCAAATACAGGCACTTTTTCTCCCCAGCATTTT

D: NA
V: TRBV28
size: few
J: TRBJ2-1
CDR3: CASSLEEGGYDEQFF
DNA: TGTGCCAGCAGTTTAGAGGAAGGGGGATACGATGAGCAGTTCTTC

D: NA
V: TRBV7-9
size: few
J: TRBJ1-5
CDR3: CASSSTSGGIGQPQHF
DNA: TGTGCCAGCAGCTCAACGTCAGGTGGGATCGGTCAGCCCCAGCATTTT

D: NA
V: TRBV11-2
size: many
J: TRBJ2-7
CDR3: CASSLGGREGEQYF
DNA: TGTGCCAGCAGCTTGGGAGGCAGGGAAGGAGAGCAGTACTTC

D: NA
V: TRBV20-1
size: many
J: TRBJ2-1
CDR3: CSARDGVAATEQFF
DNA: TGCAGTGCTAGAGATGGAGTAGCGGCAACTGAGCAGTTCTTC

D: NA
V: TRBV15
size: many
J: TRBJ1-1
CDR3: CATSRGSAGTEAFF
DNA: TGTGCCACCAGCAGAGGGTCCGCGGGTACTGAAGCTTTCTTT

D: NA
V: TRBV3-1
size: NA
J: TRBJ2-5
CDR3: CASSQDSGPWGTQYF
DNA: TGTGCCAGCAGCCAAGATAGTGGGCCCTGGGGGACCCAGTACTTC

D: NA
V: TRBV20-1
size: many
J: TRBJ2-3
CDR3: CSARVSGTTDTQYF
DNA: TGCAGTGCTAGAGTAAGCGGGACAACAGATACGCAGTATTTT

D: TRBD2
V: TRBV20-1
size: many
J: TRBJ2-1
CDR3: CSARDPGLWDEQFF
DNA: TGCAGTGCTAGGGATCCGGGACTATGGGATGAGCAGTTCTTC

D: TRBD1
V: TRBV25-1
size: many
J: TRBJ1-4
CDR3: CASTPPDRGEKLFF
DNA: TGTGCCAGCACGCCTCCGGACAGGGGCGAAAAACTGTTTTTT

D: NA
V: TRBV5-1
size: NA
J: TRBJ2-1
CDR3: CASSSNPGTTNNEQFF
DNA: TGCGCCAGCAGCTCCAACCCCGGGACAACCAACAATGAGCAGTTCTTC

D: NA
V: TRBV20-1
size: NA
J: TRBJ1-2
CDR3: CSAPDGGDGYTF
DNA: TGCAGTGCTCCTGACGGGGGGGATGGCTACACCTTC

D: NA
V: TRBV27
size: few
J: TRBJ2-3
CDR3: CASSFKWGADTQYF
DNA: TGTGCCAGCAGTTTTAAGTGGGGGGCGGATACGCAGTATTTT

D: NA
V: TRBV6-5
size: many
J: TRBJ2-5
CDR3: CASSFSLYQETQYF
DNA: TGTGCCAGCAGTTTCTCTCTGTACCAAGAGACCCAGTACTTC

D: NA
V: TRBV3-1
size: few
J: TRBJ1-6
CDR3: CASSPQGKNSPLHF
DNA: TGTGCCAGCAGCCCTCAGGGCAAGAATTCACCCCTCCACTTT

D: TRBD1
V: TRBV28
size: NA
J: TRBJ2-3
CDR3: CASSPTGFADTQYF
DNA: TGTGCCAGCAGTCCGACAGGGTTTGCAGATACGCAGTATTTT

D: TRBD2
V: TRBV11-2
size: few
J: TRBJ2-2
CDR3: CASSLVSGRATTGELFF
DNA: TGTGCCAGCAGCTTAGTAAGCGGGAGGGCGACCACCGGGGAGCTGTTTTTT

D: NA
V: TRBV6-1
size: many
J: TRBJ2-1
CDR3: CASSEKQDFNEQFF
DNA: TGTGCCAGCAGTGAAAAGCAGGACTTCAATGAGCAGTTCTTC

D: NA
V: TRBV20-1
size: NA
J: TRBJ2-2
CDR3: CSASSAWDTGELFF
DNA: TGCAGTGCTAGTTCAGCCTGGGACACCGGGGAGCTGTTTTTT